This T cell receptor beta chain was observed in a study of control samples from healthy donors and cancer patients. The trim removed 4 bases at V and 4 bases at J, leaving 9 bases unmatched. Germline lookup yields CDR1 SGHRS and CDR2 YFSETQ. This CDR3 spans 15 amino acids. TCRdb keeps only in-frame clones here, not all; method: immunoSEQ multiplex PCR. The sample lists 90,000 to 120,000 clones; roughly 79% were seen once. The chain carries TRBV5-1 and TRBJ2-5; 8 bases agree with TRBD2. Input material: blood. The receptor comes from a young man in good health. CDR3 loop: CASSRARGGRETQYF. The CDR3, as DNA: TGCGCCAGCAGCCGGGCACGGGGGGGCAGAGAGACCCAGTACTTC.